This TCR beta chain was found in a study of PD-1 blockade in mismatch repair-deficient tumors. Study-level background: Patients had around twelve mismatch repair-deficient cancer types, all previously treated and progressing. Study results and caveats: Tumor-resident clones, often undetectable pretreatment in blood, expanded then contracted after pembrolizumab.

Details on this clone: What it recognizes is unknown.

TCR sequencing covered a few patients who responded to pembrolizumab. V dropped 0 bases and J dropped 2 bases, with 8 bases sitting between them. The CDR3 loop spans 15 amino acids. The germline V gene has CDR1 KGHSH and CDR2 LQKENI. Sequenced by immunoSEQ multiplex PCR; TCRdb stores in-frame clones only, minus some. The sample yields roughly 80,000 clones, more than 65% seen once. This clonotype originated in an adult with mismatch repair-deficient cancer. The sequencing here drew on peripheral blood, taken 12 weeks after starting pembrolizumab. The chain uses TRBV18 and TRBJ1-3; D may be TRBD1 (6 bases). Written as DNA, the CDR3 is TGTGCCAGCTCACCACCTACAGGGCCTGGAAACACCATATATTTT. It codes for CASSPPTGPGNTIYF.